One and the same sample provided the 28 T cell receptor beta chains below, sequenced in a study of CD4 T cells in relation to SARS-CoV-2 and coronaviruses. These receptors' antigens are unknown. TCRdb's table, derived via immunoSEQ multiplex PCR, lists solely in-frame clones and lacks some. The sample includes approximately 17,000 clones, roughly 82% of them seen just once. CD4+ T cells from unexposed donors were obtained before the COVID-19 pandemic (2011-2018). The cells were cultured for less than twelve days before CD4+ T cells were isolated. The specimen was CD4+ T cells from PBMCs, cultured in vitro. These receptor sequences come from a human donor in good health.

The V call is TRBV9, the J call TRBJ2-3; 7 bases align to TRBD2. The germline gives CDR1 SGDLS, CDR2 YYNGEE. V shed 0 bases and J 4 bases; nucleotides not matched to a gene: 5. The CDR3 extends over 15 amino acids. The CDR3 DNA reads as TGTGCCAGCAGCGTAGTGTGGGGGGGACCAGATACGCAGTATTTT. Translated: CASSVVWGGPDTQYF.

This chain connects TRBV19 to TRBJ1-1, with 9 nucleotides matching TRBD1. Per the germline V gene, CDR1 is LNHDA and CDR2 is SQIVND (reference sequence). The CDR3 contains 14 residues. After removal of 7 bases from V and 5 bases from J, the junction contained 8 bases not matched to a gene. CDR3 sequence reads: CASTGTGWRTEAFF. CDR3 coding DNA: TGTGCCAGTACCGGGACAGGGTGGAGAACTGAAGCTTTCTTT.

The V and J genes are TRBV6-2 or TRBV6-3 and TRBJ2-6, with 8 bases fitting TRBD1. The germline CDR1 and CDR2 sequences are MNHEY and SVGEGT. Trimming removed 6 bases from V and 1 base from J; junction bases left unmatched: 17. The CDR3 length is 20 residues. The CDR3 nucleotides are TGTGCCAGCAGCCCCCGTGGACAGGGAGCTTGGGGATCTGGGGCCAACGTCCTGACTTTC. It yields the protein CASSPRGQGAWGSGANVLTF.

This clone was seen just once. The rearrangement joins TRBV6-6 to TRBJ2-3, with 8 nucleotides matching TRBD2. This CDR3 comprises 16 residues. The germline gives CDR1 MNHNY, CDR2 SVGAGI (reference sequence). V lost 2 bases and J lost 4; bases outside the gene matches: 8. DNA of the CDR3: TGTGCCAGCAGTTACCAGGGGTCGGGAGGGTCAGATACGCAGTATTTT. Translation: CASSYQGSGGSDTQYF.

The V call is TRBV5-4, the J call TRBJ2-1; TRBD2 agrees at 12 bases. V trimming: 4 bases; J trimming: 5 bases; junction bases outside the gene matches: 7. There are 16 residues in the CDR3. Germline assignment: CDR1 SGHNT and CDR2 YYREEE (reference sequence). CDR3 in amino acids: CASSPRSSGRDNEQFF. Here the CDR3 DNA reads TGTGCCAGCAGCCCCCGATCTAGCGGGAGGGACAATGAGCAGTTCTTC.

The gene calls are TRBV9 and TRBJ2-6; D not certain. The V gene's germline CDR1 is SGDLS and CDR2 YYNGEE. The V end lost 3 bases, the J end lost 0 bases, and 10 bases lay between the germline ends. The CDR3 loop spans 16 amino acids. CDR3 nucleotides: TGTGCCAGCAGCGGCCCTATCCTCTCTGGGGCCAACGTCCTGACTTTC. Residues: CASSGPILSGANVLTF.

The chain recombines TRBV19 with TRBJ2-4, with a tentative D call TRBD1 (6 bases). The V gene's germline CDR1 is LNHDA and CDR2 SQIVND (reference sequence). The V and J ends lost 5 bases and 0 bases respectively, with 11 bases between them. The CDR3 totals 15 residues. The CDR3 protein is CASSSRTVAKNIQYF. CDR3 DNA: TGTGCCAGTAGTTCCAGGACAGTAGCCAAAAACATTCAGTACTTC.

This clone appeared a single time. The V call is TRBV7-2, the J call TRBJ2-1, with TRBD2 matching 12 bases. In germline, CDR1 is SGHTA, CDR2 FQGNSA. CDR3 length: 15 residues. V lost 5 bases to trimming and J lost 3 bases; unmatched junction nucleotides: 2. CDR3 DNA sequence: TGTGCCAGCAGCAGACTAGCGGGAGTCTACAATGAGCAGTTCTTC. Translated: CASSRLAGVYNEQFF.

This clone has just one count. The chain links TRBV2 to TRBJ2-7; 12 nucleotides match TRBD1. The CDR3 totals 14 residues. Germline V gene data show CDR1 as SNHLY and CDR2 as FYNNEI. J lost 7 bases, V lost 5 bases, and 6 bases had no gene match. CDR3 amino acids: CASSRDRGLREQYF. Written as DNA, the CDR3 is TGTGCCAGCAGTCGGGACAGGGGGCTTCGGGAGCAGTACTTC.

This clone was seen only a few times. This chain joins TRBV7-3 and TRBJ2-2, with no clear D. Germline V gives CDR1 SGHTA, CDR2 FQGTGA. This CDR3 is built from 14 residues. Between the trimmed V and J ends, which lost 8 bases and 2 bases, there was a span of 12 bases. The CDR3 DNA follows: TGTGCCAGCCGGCCCCAGCGAAACACCGGGGAGCTGTTTTTT. Translation: CASRPQRNTGELFF. Combining the CDR3 with reference TRBV7-3 and TRBJ2-2 gives the whole variable domain GAGVSQTPSNKVTEKGKYVELRCDPISGHTALYWYRQSLGQGPEFLIYFQGTGAADDSGLPNDRFFAVRPEGSVSTLKIQRTERGDSAVYLCASRPQRNTGELFFGEGSRLTVL.

This clone was seen a single time. The CDR3 bases are TGTGCCAGCAGCTTAGGAGGTTCGCGGGGGGGCCTTGAGACCCAGTACTTC. Residues: CASSLGGSRGGLETQYF. V and J are TRBV7-2 and TRBJ2-5; 9 bases match TRBD2. Germline assignment: CDR1 SGHTA and CDR2 FQGNSA. J was trimmed by 5 bases and V by 1 base; bases with no gene match: 11. The CDR3 spans 17 residues.

This clone came up a few times. The chain joins TRBV25-1 to TRBJ1-2, with unresolved D. V lost 3 bases, J lost 7 bases, and 12 bases lay in between. Germline CDR1 reads MGHDK; CDR2 reads SYGVNS. The CDR3 loop spans 13 amino acids. Written as DNA, the CDR3 is TGTGCCAGCAGTGACCCGGGGATGTTTGGCTACACCTTC. It encodes CASSDPGMFGYTF.

The rearrangement joins TRBV6-5 to TRBJ1-4; D possibly corresponds to TRBD1 (5 bases). The length of the CDR3 is 13 residues. Germline CDR1 is MNHEY and CDR2 is SVGAGI. With 5 bases removed from V and 7 bases from J, the gap between germline ends came to 11 bases. DNA of the CDR3: TGTGCCAGCAGTCTCGGACATTCTGAAAAACTGTTTTTT. Translated: CASSLGHSEKLFF.

This chain connects TRBV19 to TRBJ2-7; 12 bases are shared with TRBD2. CDR1 is LNHDA and CDR2 is SQIVND in the germline V gene (reference sequence). This CDR3 contains 16 residues. V shed 6 bases, J shed 5 bases, and the junction held 11 bases outside the gene matches. This CDR3 is CASRRTGTSGSDEQYF. As DNA, the CDR3 is TGTGCCAGTAGGAGGACCGGGACTAGCGGGTCCGACGAGCAGTACTTC.

The chain is built from TRBV9 and TRBJ2-1; 7 nucleotides line up with TRBD2. Germline V gives CDR1 SGDLS, CDR2 YYNGEE. V lost 0 bases and J lost 0; bases outside the gene matches: 3. There are 16 residues in the CDR3. This CDR3 is CASSVAGGGSYNEQFF. CDR3 nucleotides: TGTGCCAGCAGCGTAGCTGGCGGGGGCTCCTACAATGAGCAGTTCTTC.

This rearrangement joins TRBV4-1 to TRBJ1-2; 7 bases align to TRBD1. The V segment lost 2 bases and the J segment 4 bases; nucleotides outside the gene matches: 1. CDR1 and CDR2 (germline): MGHRA, YSYEKL. The CDR3 spans 13 residues. In DNA, the CDR3 is TGCGCCAGCAGCCAAACAGGGGCCTATGGCTACACCTTC. It encodes CASSQTGAYGYTF.

The chain carries TRBV5-4 and TRBJ2-4; TRBD1 might be the D (6 bases). This CDR3 has 16 residues. Germline CDR1 and CDR2: SGHNT and YYREEE (reference sequence). Trimming cost V 3 bases and J 0 bases, with 13 bases left between them. CDR3 nucleotides: TGTGCCAGCAGCTCATGGGACACCCTAGCCAAAAACATTCAGTACTTC. It is translated as CASSSWDTLAKNIQYF.

The genes are TRBV14 and TRBJ1-5, with D unresolved. Deletions cut 5 bases from V and 13 bases from J, with 12 bases between. Germline CDR1 SGHDN, CDR2 FVKESK. The CDR3 contains 11 residues. CDR3 in DNA: TGTGCCAGCAGCTTTGGCGGGTGGCAGCATTTT. Residues: CASSFGGWQHF.

This chain joins TRBV11-3 and TRBJ2-3; D is undetermined. Germline CDR1 reads SGHNT; CDR2 reads YENEEA. The CDR3 is 11 residues long. The V end was cut by 4 bases, the J end by 5 bases, with 4 bases between. For the CDR3, the DNA is TGTGCCAGCAGCTCTGGAGATACGCAGTATTTT. This encodes CASSSGDTQYF. The full variable domain, in which reference TRBV11-3 and TRBJ2-3 provide the parts outside the CDR3, is EAGVVQSPRYKIIEKKQPVAFWCNPISGHNTLYWYLQNLGQGPELLIRYENEEAVDDSQLPKDRFSAERLKGVDSTLKIQPAELGDSAVYLCASSSGDTQYFGPGTRLTVL.

V is TRBV7-6 and J is TRBJ2-3; D gene uncertain. The CDR3 is made up of 12 amino acids. Germline values: CDR1 SGHVS, CDR2 FNYEAQ. Trimming pared 4 bases from V and 6 bases from J, leaving 8 bases between. In nucleotides, the CDR3 is TGTGCCAGCAGCTCAGTAGTGGATACGCAGTATTTT. Translated, it gives CASSSVVDTQYF.

The chain carries TRBV7-6 and TRBJ1-2; D perhaps matches TRBD1 (5 bases). V was pared by 5 bases and J by 7 bases, with 17 bases between. Germline-derived CDR1 and CDR2 are SGHVS and FNYEAQ. The CDR3 has 14 residues. The CDR3 nucleotides read TGTGCCAGCAGCGCCCTGGGGCAGGGCGGTGGCTACACCTTC. Translation gives CASSALGQGGGYTF.

This chain connects TRBV4-1 to TRBJ1-2; a possible D gene is TRBD1 (6 bases). Germline CDR1 is MGHRA and CDR2 is YSYEKL. Deletions cut 1 base from V and 8 bases from J, with 20 bases between. The CDR3 spans 16 residues. As DNA, the CDR3 is TGCGCCAGCAGCCAAGTTTTTATTACACCCCAGGGGGGCTACACCTTC. It specifies CASSQVFITPQGGYTF.

This clone was detected once. The chain combines TRBV7-2 with TRBJ1-1, with 8 bases aligning to TRBD1. V dropped 5 bases and J dropped 5; count of bases not matched to a gene: 4. The CDR3 extends over 13 amino acids. Germline loops: CDR1 SGHTA, CDR2 FQGNSA. Here the CDR3 DNA reads TGTGCCAGCAGCCCACAGGGGGGTACTGAAGCTTTCTTT. Translated, it gives CASSPQGGTEAFF.

This rearrangement joins TRBV7-2 to TRBJ1-3; D possibly corresponds to TRBD1 (5 bases). Trimming shortened V by 1 base and J by 0 bases, and 19 bases separated the two germline ends. Germline CDR1 is SGHTA and CDR2 is FQGNSA. The CDR3 runs 19 residues. The CDR3 loop reads CASSLDVAGPYHSGNTIYF. CDR3 nucleotide sequence: TGTGCCAGCAGCTTAGACGTGGCAGGGCCCTATCACTCTGGAAACACCATATATTTT.

V is TRBV12-3 or TRBV12-4 and J is TRBJ2-2; D is ambiguous. V gave up 0 bases and J gave up 7 bases, with 6 bases separating them. There are 13 residues in the CDR3. In nucleotides, the CDR3 is TGTGCCAGCAGTTTAGCGTGGCACGGGGAGCTGTTTTTT. This translates into CASSLAWHGELFF.

V and J are TRBV7-9 and TRBJ1-1; maybe TRBD1 (5 bases). The CDR3 loop spans 14 amino acids. V lost 3 bases, J lost 0 bases, and 8 bases lay in between. The germline V gene has CDR1 SEHNR and CDR2 FQNEAQ (reference sequence). The DNA of the CDR3 is TGTGCCAGCAGCTTCGGACACGTGAACACTGAAGCTTTCTTT. Translating gives CASSFGHVNTEAFF.

The rearrangement links TRBV2 to TRBJ1-1; TRBD1 aligns across 7 bases. The length of the CDR3 is 14 residues. V trimming: 6 bases; J trimming: 4 bases; junction bases outside the gene matches: 8. Germline assignment: CDR1 SNHLY and CDR2 FYNNEI. Here the CDR3 DNA reads TGTGCCAGCAGGGTTCTACAGGGGAGCACTGAAGCTTTCTTT. This sequence encodes CASRVLQGSTEAFF.

V and J are TRBV19 and TRBJ2-5; 7 nucleotides line up with TRBD2. The germline CDR1 and CDR2 sequences are LNHDA and SQIVND (reference sequence). This CDR3 has 15 amino acids. V shed 4 bases, J shed 5 bases, and the junction held 10 bases outside the gene matches. CDR3 DNA: TGTGCCAGTAGTAAATTGGGGAGCGGGGAGGAGACCCAGTACTTC. Amino acid sequence: CASSKLGSGEETQYF.